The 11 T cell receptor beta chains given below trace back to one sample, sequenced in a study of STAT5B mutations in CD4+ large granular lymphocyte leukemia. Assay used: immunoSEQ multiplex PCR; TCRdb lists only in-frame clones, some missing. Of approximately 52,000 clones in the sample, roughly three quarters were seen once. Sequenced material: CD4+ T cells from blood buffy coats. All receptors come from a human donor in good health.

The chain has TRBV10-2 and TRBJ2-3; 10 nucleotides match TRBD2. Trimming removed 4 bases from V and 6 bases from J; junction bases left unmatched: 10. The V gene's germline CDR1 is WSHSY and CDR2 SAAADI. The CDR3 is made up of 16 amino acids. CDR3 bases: TGCGCCAGCAGTGGAAGTAGCGGGGGGCGGGGGGATACGCAGTATTTT. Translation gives CASSGSSGGRGDTQYF.

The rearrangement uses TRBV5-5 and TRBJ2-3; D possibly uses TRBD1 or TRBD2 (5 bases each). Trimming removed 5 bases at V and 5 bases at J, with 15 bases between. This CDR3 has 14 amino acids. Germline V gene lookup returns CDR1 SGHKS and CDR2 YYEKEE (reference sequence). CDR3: CASSRDHSGDTQYF. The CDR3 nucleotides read TGTGCCAGCAGTCGGGACCACTCCGGAGATACGCAGTATTTT.

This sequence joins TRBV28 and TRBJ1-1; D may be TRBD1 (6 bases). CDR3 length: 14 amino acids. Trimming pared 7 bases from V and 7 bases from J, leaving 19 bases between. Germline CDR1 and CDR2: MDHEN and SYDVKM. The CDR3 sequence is CASKGGQWDNEAFF. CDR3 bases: TGTGCCAGCAAAGGGGGACAATGGGATAATGAAGCTTTCTTT. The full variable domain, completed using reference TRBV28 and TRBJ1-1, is DVKVTQSSRYLVKRTGEKVFLECVQDMDHENMFWYRQDPGLGLRLIYFSYDVKMKEKGDIPEGYSVSREKKERFSLILESASTNQTSMYLCASKGGQWDNEAFFGQGTRLTVV.

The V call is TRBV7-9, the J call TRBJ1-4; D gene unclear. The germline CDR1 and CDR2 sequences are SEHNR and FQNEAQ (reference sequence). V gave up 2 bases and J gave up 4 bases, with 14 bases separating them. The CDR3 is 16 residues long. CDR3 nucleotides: TGTGCCAGCAGCTTAAGGACCCGGTTAAGTAATGAAAAACTGTTTTTT. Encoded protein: CASSLRTRLSNEKLFF.

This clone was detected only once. For the CDR3, the DNA is TGTGCCAGCTCACCCGGGACAGGGGATTCACCCCTCCACTTT. Protein sequence: CASSPGTGDSPLHF. The V gene is TRBV18, the J gene TRBJ1-6, with TRBD1 matching over 10 bases. The CDR3 contains 14 residues. CDR1 KGHSH and CDR2 LQKENI come from the germline V gene. J gave up 8 bases and V 3 bases, and 1 base lay outside the gene matches.

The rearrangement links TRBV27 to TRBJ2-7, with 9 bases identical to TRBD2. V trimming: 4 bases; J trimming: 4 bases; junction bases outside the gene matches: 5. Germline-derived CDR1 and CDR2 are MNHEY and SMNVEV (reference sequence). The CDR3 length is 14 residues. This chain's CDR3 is CASSWTLAGYEQYF. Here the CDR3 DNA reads TGTGCCAGCAGTTGGACGCTAGCGGGGTACGAGCAGTACTTC.

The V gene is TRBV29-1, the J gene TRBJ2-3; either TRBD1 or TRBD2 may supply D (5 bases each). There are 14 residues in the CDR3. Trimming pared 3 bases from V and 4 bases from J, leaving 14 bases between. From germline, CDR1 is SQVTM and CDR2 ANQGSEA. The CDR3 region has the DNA TGCAGCGTTGAGGGGACCGTTTCCCCAGATACGCAGTATTTT. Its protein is CSVEGTVSPDTQYF.

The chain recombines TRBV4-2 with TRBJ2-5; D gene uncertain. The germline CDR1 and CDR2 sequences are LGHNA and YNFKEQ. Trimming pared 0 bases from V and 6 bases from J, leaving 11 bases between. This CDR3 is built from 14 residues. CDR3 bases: TGTGCCAGCAGCCAAGAAAGGCCGCCCAAGACCCAGTACTTC. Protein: CASSQERPPKTQYF.

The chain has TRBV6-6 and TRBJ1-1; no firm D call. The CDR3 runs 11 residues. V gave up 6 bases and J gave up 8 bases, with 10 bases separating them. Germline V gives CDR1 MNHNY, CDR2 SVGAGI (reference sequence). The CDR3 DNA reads TGTGCCAGCAGCCGATCGGTGGAAGCTTTCTTT. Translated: CASSRSVEAFF.

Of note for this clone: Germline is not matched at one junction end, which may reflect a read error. This chain's CDR3 is CASSLGQGVNTGELFF. In DNA form, the CDR3 reads TGTGCTAGCAGCTTAGGCCAGGGGGTGAACACCGGGGAGCTGTTTTTT. The chain has TRBV7-7 and TRBJ2-2, with TRBD1 matching 7 bases. CDR1 SSHAT and CDR2 FNYEAQ come from the germline V gene (reference sequence). The CDR3 runs to 16 residues.

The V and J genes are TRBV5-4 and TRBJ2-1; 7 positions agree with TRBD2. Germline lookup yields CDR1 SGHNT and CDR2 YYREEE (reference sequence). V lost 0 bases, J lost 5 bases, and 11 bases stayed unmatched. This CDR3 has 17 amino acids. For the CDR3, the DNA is TGTGCCAGCAGCTTGGCCATCACGTGGACTAGTAACAATGAGCAGTTCTTC. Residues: CASSLAITWTSNNEQFF.